The table lists the clone carrying this T cell receptor beta chain with a few counts. Its specificity is not known. A much larger clone sits a single nucleotide away, making a read error possible. The individuals who served as donors were healthy Caucasians living in Russia, aged roughly 6 to 95. At least 6.5 million PBMCs were isolated per sample. Using a J-beta primer mix together with a sample-barcoded 5' primer, a second PCR was run for roughly 7 to 12 cycles. One entry per CDR3 protein, called by TCRdb with MiXCR from the 5' RACE reads. There are approximately 810,000 distinct CDR3 sequences in the sample; roughly 26% occur only once, and around 16% lies in the top ten. The record originates from a study of blood T cells in healthy people across ages. Study-wide points: Total diversity from one million sequenced T cells was likely underestimated. Per million T cells, TCR beta diversity dropped roughly linearly as age increased.

The source is an elderly woman in good health. Sequencing was performed on blood.

The CDR3 here is CAGSLDRATEQFF. As DNA, the CDR3 is TGTGCCGGCAGCTTGGACAGGGCGACTGAGCAGTTCTTC. The genes are TRBV7-9 and TRBJ2-1, with 8 nucleotides matching TRBD1. Germline loops: CDR1 SEHNR, CDR2 FQNEAQ (reference sequence). CDR3 size: 13 residues.